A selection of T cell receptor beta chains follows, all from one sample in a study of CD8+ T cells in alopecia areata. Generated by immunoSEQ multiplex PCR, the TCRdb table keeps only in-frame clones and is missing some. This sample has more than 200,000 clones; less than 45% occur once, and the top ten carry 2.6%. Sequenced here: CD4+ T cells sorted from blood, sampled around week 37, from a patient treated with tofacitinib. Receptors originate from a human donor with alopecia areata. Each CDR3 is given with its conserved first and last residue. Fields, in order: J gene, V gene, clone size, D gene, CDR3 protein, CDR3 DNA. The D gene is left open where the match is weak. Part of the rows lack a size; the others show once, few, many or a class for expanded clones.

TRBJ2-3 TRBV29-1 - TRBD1 CSVRTTGRTDTQYF TGCAGCGTTCGAACGACAGGGCGCACAGATACGCAGTATTTT
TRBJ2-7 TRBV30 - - CACRWSPEYEQYF TGTGCCTGCCGGTGGTCGCCCGAGTACGAGCAGTACTTC
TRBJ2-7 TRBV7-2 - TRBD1 CASSLWDRVYEQYF TGTGCCAGCAGCTTATGGGACAGGGTCTACGAGCAGTACTTC
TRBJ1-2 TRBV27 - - CASPRGYGYTF TGTGCCAGCCCTCGCGGCTATGGCTACACCTTC
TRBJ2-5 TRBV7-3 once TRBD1 CASSPTGGRETQYF TGTGCCAGCAGCCCTACAGGGGGCAGAGAGACCCAGTACTTC
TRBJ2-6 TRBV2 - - CASTWTQLGGSNVLTF TGTGCCAGCACCTGGACACAACTCGGCGGGTCCAACGTCCTGACTTTC
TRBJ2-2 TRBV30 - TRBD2 CAWKTSGRRGTGELFF TGTGCCTGGAAGACTAGCGGGAGAAGAGGAACCGGGGAGCTGTTTTTT
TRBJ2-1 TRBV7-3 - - CASSPTGLGSYNEQFF TGTGCCAGCAGCCCTACAGGGCTAGGCTCCTACAATGAGCAGTTCTTC
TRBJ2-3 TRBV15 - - CATSRDRRGAVADTQYF TGTGCCACCAGCAGAGATAGGAGGGGCGCAGTGGCAGATACGCAGTATTTT
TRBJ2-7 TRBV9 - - CASSVGDTVRYEQYF TGTGCCAGCAGCGTAGGAGATACGGTGAGATACGAGCAGTACTTC
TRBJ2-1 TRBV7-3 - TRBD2 CASSLIGGSSYNEQFF TGTGCCAGCAGCTTAATTGGCGGGAGTTCCTACAATGAGCAGTTCTTC
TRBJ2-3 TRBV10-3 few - CAIEPRQGRGAADTQYF TGTGCCATCGAGCCAAGACAGGGGAGGGGCGCGGCAGATACGCAGTATTTT
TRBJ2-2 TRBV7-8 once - CASSLATGAVRELFF TGTGCCAGCAGCTTAGCTACAGGTGCTGTCCGGGAGCTGTTTTTT
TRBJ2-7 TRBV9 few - CASSVATSDNYEQYF TGTGCCAGCAGCGTAGCTACTTCGGACAACTACGAGCAGTACTTC
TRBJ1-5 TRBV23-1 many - CAIGADQPQHF TGCGCCATAGGGGCCGATCAGCCCCAGCATTTT
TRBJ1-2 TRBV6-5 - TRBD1 CASRRQGIYGYTF TGTGCCAGCAGACGACAGGGGATCTATGGCTACACCTTC
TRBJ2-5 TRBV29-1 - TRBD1 CSVVDRGPSGETQYF TGCAGCGTTGTAGACAGGGGACCCTCGGGAGAGACCCAGTACTTC
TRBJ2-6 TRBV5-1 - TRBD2 CASTRRGDGANVLTF TGCGCCAGCACCCGTCGGGGGGATGGGGCCAACGTCCTGACTTTC
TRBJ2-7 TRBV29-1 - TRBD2 CSAGSGSSYEQYF TGCAGCGCCGGGAGCGGGAGCTCCTACGAGCAGTACTTC
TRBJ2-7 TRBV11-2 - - CASSGTTYEQYF TGTGCCAGCAGCGGGACCACCTACGAGCAGTACTTC
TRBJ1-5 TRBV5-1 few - CASSPGQYSNQPQHF TGCGCCAGCAGCCCAGGACAATATAGCAATCAGCCCCAGCATTTT
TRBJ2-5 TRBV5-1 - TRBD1 CASSSPTFGQAGETQYF TGCGCCAGCAGCTCTCCGACCTTCGGACAGGCGGGAGAGACCCAGTACTTC
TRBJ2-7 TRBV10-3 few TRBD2 CAISRGLAGGSSYEQYF TGTGCCATCAGTCGGGGACTAGCGGGAGGGAGCTCCTACGAGCAGTACTTC
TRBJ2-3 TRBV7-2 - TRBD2 CASSSGLAGGTDTQYF TGTGCCAGCAGCTCGGGACTAGCGGGAGGCACAGATACGCAGTATTTT
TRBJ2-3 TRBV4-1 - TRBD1 CASSHDGQGSPDTQYF TGCGCCAGCAGCCACGATGGACAGGGGAGTCCAGATACGCAGTATTTT
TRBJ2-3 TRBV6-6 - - CASRGTSSTDTQYF TGTGCCAGCAGAGGGACCTCTAGCACAGATACGCAGTATTTT
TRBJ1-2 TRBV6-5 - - CASSYLRGSNYGYTF TGTGCCAGCAGTTACCTCAGGGGCTCTAACTATGGCTACACCTTC
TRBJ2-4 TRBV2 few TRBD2 CASRFTSGAKNIQYF TGTGCCAGCAGATTCACTAGCGGGGCCAAAAACATTCAGTACTTC
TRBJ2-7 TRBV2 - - CASIGADDEQYF TGTGCCAGCATCGGGGCAGACGACGAGCAGTACTTC
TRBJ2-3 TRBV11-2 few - CASSLDRAGTDTQYF TGTGCCAGCAGCTTAGATCGAGCGGGCACAGATACGCAGTATTTT
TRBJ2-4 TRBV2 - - CASSVESKNIQYF TGTGCCAGCAGTGTAGAAAGTAAAAACATTCAGTACTTC
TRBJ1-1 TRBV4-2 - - CASSQRVLGNTEAFF TGTGCCAGCAGCCAGAGGGTCTTAGGGAACACTGAAGCTTTCTTT
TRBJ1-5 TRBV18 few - CASSPIQNNQPQHF TGTGCCAGCTCACCGATTCAGAACAATCAGCCCCAGCATTTT
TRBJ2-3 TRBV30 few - CAWNEGRADTQYF TGTGCCTGGAATGAGGGTCGTGCAGATACGCAGTATTTT
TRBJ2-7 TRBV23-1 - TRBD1 CASSQTGGPLEQYF TGCGCCAGCAGTCAGACAGGGGGCCCTTTGGAGCAGTACTTC
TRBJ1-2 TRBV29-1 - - CSVDFRDRGRVYYGYTF TGCAGCGTTGACTTCCGGGACCGGGGACGCGTATACTATGGCTACACCTTC
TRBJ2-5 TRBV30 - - CAWSVKGRIETQYF TGTGCCTGGAGTGTAAAGGGTCGCATCGAGACCCAGTACTTC
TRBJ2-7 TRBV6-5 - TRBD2 CASGLTSDSYEQYF TGTGCCAGCGGGCTCACTAGCGACTCCTACGAGCAGTACTTC
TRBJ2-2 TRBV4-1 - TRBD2 CASSQVASGSTGELFF TGCGCCAGCAGCCAAGTTGCTAGCGGGAGCACCGGGGAGCTGTTTTTT
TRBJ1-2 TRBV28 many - CASSLSPRNNYGYTF TGTGCCAGCAGTTTATCCCCCAGGAATAACTATGGCTACACCTTC
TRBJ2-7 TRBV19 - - CASSNSYEQYF TGTGCCAGTAGTAATTCCTACGAGCAGTACTTC
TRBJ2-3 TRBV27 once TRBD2 CASSSNPGTSGFTDTQYF TGTGCCAGCAGTTCCAACCCCGGGACTAGCGGTTTCACAGATACGCAGTATTTT
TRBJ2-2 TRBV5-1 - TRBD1 CASSPTGTIDNTGELFF TGCGCCAGCAGCCCGACAGGGACAATCGACAACACCGGGGAGCTGTTTTTT
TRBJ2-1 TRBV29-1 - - CSVKSRNSYNEQFF TGCAGCGTCAAAAGCAGAAACTCCTACAATGAGCAGTTCTTC
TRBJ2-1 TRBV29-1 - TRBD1 CSGPGQDYNEQFF TGCAGCGGTCCGGGACAGGACTACAATGAGCAGTTCTTC
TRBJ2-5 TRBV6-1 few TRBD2 CASNPFREGWETQYF TGTGCCAGCAACCCCTTCAGGGAGGGATGGGAGACCCAGTACTTC
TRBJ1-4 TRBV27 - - CASSLKGISGEKLFF TGTGCCAGCAGTTTGAAGGGGATATCAGGAGAAAAACTGTTTTTT
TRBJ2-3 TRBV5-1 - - CASSLSGTDTQYF TGCGCCAGCAGCCTGAGTGGGACAGATACGCAGTATTTT
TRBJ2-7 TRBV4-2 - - CASSYSGGSYEQYF TGTGCCAGCTCCTATAGTGGGGGGTCCTACGAGCAGTACTTC
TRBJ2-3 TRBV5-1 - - CASSSDWTQYF TGCGCCAGCAGCTCGGACTGGACGCAGTATTTT
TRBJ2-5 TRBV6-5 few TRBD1 CASSFRGGSLQETQYF TGTGCCAGCAGTTTTCGAGGGGGCAGCCTCCAAGAGACCCAGTACTTC
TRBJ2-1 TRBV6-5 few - CASTSGAMGQFF TGTGCCAGCACCTCGGGGGCGATGGGGCAGTTCTTC
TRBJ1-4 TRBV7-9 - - CASSRTYEKLFF TGTGCCAGCAGCCGGACCTATGAAAAACTGTTTTTT
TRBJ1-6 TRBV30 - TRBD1 CAWNDREDSPLHF TGTGCCTGGAACGACAGGGAGGATTCACCCCTCCACTTT
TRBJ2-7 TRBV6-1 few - CASSQTGSSSYEQYF TGTGCCAGCAGTCAGACAGGATCAAGCTCCTACGAGCAGTACTTC
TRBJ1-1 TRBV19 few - CASSATRNTEAFF TGTGCCAGTAGTGCGACACGGAACACTGAAGCTTTCTTT
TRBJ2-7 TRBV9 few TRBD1 CASSVAEAGGEQYF TGTGCCAGCAGCGTAGCTGAGGCAGGGGGCGAGCAGTACTTC